This T cell receptor (beta chain) is from a study of T cell responses to AZD1222 COVID-19 vaccine. Only in-frame clones appear in the TCRdb table, and some are missing; sequencing was by immunoSEQ multiplex PCR. The table records some 140,000 clones, around 90% of them present only once. Overall study findings and caveats: Baseline seropositives among AZD1222 recipients totaled only 5 to 7. Regions 160-218 and 743-854 held dominance among vaccine-associated CD4 TCRs, which spanned spike.

Germline V gene data show CDR1 as MNHEY and CDR2 as SVGAGI. V lost 7 bases and J lost 4, with 13 bases in between. This CDR3 is built from 13 residues. On this clone itself: The antigen is unknown.

The sequence was collected from an adult in good health. The rearrangement uses TRBV6-5 and TRBJ1-1; D perhaps matches TRBD1 (6 bases). The sample in question was peripheral blood, obtained on day 0 of AZD1222 vaccination. The CDR3 reads CASKRGGGTEAFF. CDR3 nucleotides: TGTGCCAGCAAAAGGGGGGGAGGCACTGAAGCTTTCTTT.